This T cell receptor (beta chain) derives from a study of T cell changes during pregnancy in multiple sclerosis. Germline CDR1 is SGHNT and CDR2 is YENEEA. V lost 3 bases and J 8 bases, leaving 16 bases between the germline ends. CDR3 length equals 14 residues. Using immunoSEQ multiplex PCR, the repertoire was profiled, and TCRdb retains in-frame clones only, with some absent. The table has around 79,000 clones, about 90% seen once. The sequencing here drew on CD4+ T cells from peripheral blood mononuclear cells, taken in the second trimester of pregnancy. This clonotype was obtained from a female donor with multiple sclerosis, enrolled in a pregnancy study. V gene TRBV11-3 combines with J gene TRBJ1-1; D is possibly TRBD1 (6 bases). The CDR3 bases are TGTGCCAGCAGCTTCCAGGGGACCCCTCTCGAAGCTTTCTTT. Protein: CASSFQGTPLEAFF. Complete variable domain (other parts from reference TRBV11-3 and TRBJ1-1): EAGVVQSPRYKIIEKKQPVAFWCNPISGHNTLYWYLQNLGQGPELLIRYENEEAVDDSQLPKDRFSAERLKGVDSTLKIQPAELGDSAVYLCASSFQGTPLEAFFGQGTRLTVV.